One sample yielded the 32 T cell receptor beta chains listed below, sequenced in a study of CD8 T cells in Susac syndrome. RNA, at about 0.45 to 1 ug, was reverse transcribed with random hexamers. TCRdb recomputed calls from the immunoSEQ multiplex PCR reads with MiXCR, one row per CDR3 protein. The sample carries some 260,000 distinct CDR3 sequences, around 84% recorded once. Input material: CD8+ T cells from PBMCs. The receptors derive from a human donor with multiple sclerosis.

V and J are TRBV7-9 and TRBJ2-1, with 7 bases matching TRBD2. This CDR3 is 13 amino acids long. Germline values: CDR1 SEHNR, CDR2 FQNEAQ (reference sequence). The V gene end was trimmed by 4 bases and the J gene end by 10 bases; junction bases not matched to a gene: 7. The CDR3, as DNA: TGTGCCAGCAGCTGGCGGGGGAGTCGAGAGCAGTTCTTC. Translating gives CASSWRGSREQFF.

The rearrangement joins TRBV7-9 to TRBJ2-7, with D tentatively TRBD1 (10 bases). Germline CDR1 and CDR2: SEHNR and FQNEAQ (reference sequence). The germline V and J ends were trimmed by 1 base and 2 bases, with 18 bases remaining between them. There are 17 residues in the CDR3. The DNA of the CDR3 is TGTGCCAGCAGCTTAGGACAGGGGGCTAGCGGGACCTACGAGCAGTACTTC. This translates into CASSLGQGASGTYEQYF. Full variable domain (rest looked up from reference TRBV7-9 and TRBJ2-7): DTGVSQNPRHKITKRGQNVTFRCDPISEHNRLYWYRQTLGQGPEFLTYFQNEAQLEKSRLLSDRFSAERPKGSFSTLEIQRTEQGDSAMYLCASSLGQGASGTYEQYFGPGTRLTVT.

This clonotype has a single count. This chain joins TRBV20-1 and TRBJ2-1, with TRBD2 matching 12 bases. CDR3 length: 18 residues. CDR1 is DFQATT, CDR2 SNEGSKA, per germline (reference sequence). V dropped 0 bases and J dropped 5; count of bases not matched to a gene: 11. CDR3 sequence: CSARDPLAGGPSHNEQFF. As DNA, the CDR3 is TGCAGTGCTAGAGATCCGCTAGCGGGAGGGCCTTCCCACAATGAGCAGTTCTTC.

The genes are TRBV7-6 and TRBJ2-3; no reliable D call. Germline V gene data show CDR1 as SGHVS and CDR2 as FNYEAQ. This CDR3 is built from 13 residues. Trimming removed 0 bases at V and 6 bases at J, with 7 bases between. CDR3 nucleotides: TGTGCCAGCAGCTTAGCGATGGGGGATACGCAGTATTTT. Its protein product is CASSLAMGDTQYF.

The V call is TRBV27, the J call TRBJ2-6, with D perhaps TRBD1 (6 bases). Germline V gene data show CDR1 as MNHEY and CDR2 as SMNVEV (reference sequence). The ends were cut back, 1 base at V and 3 bases at J, with 16 bases in the middle. The CDR3 has 18 amino acids. CDR3 amino acids: CASSLWDTSIGGANVLTF. The CDR3 DNA reads as TGTGCCAGCAGTTTATGGGACACCTCCATCGGTGGGGCCAACGTCCTGACTTTC.

The rearrangement joins TRBV7-9 to TRBJ2-4, with D perhaps assigned TRBD1 or TRBD2 (5 bases each). The germline V gene encodes CDR1 SEHNR and CDR2 FQNEAQ (reference sequence). This CDR3 has 15 residues. Between the trimmed V and J ends, which lost 3 bases and 8 bases, there was a span of 17 bases. DNA of the CDR3: TGTGCCAGCAGCTTCCTTGGCAGGGACGGAGACATTCAGTACTTC. Its translation: CASSFLGRDGDIQYF.

This clonotype was seen a few times. The chain uses TRBV25-1 and TRBJ2-1; no clear D. Germline CDR1 and CDR2: MGHDK and SYGVNS. This CDR3 is 16 amino acids long. V shed 2 bases and J shed 3 bases, with 14 bases lying between them. CDR3 amino acids: CASSEGMGNSYNEQFF. The CDR3, as DNA: TGTGCCAGCAGTGAAGGCATGGGGAATAGCTACAATGAGCAGTTCTTC.

The chain links TRBV20-1 to TRBJ2-1, with TRBD2 matching over 10 bases. The CDR3 has 18 amino acids. Trimming at V came to 4 bases and at J to 7 bases, leaving 19 bases not matched to a gene. Germline loops: CDR1 DFQATT, CDR2 SNEGSKA (reference sequence). The CDR3 bases are TGCAGTGCTAACTACCCCGGACTAGCGGAGCGATTGGGGAATGAGCAGTTCTTC. It codes for CSANYPGLAERLGNEQFF.

V and J are TRBV5-1 and TRBJ2-1; perhaps TRBD2 as D (5 bases). This CDR3 has 17 amino acids. CDR1 and CDR2 (germline): SGHRS, YFSETQ. The ends were cut back, 0 bases at V and 0 bases at J, with 13 bases in the middle. The CDR3 sequence is CASSLGWTGSSYNEQFF. The CDR3, as DNA: TGCGCCAGCAGCTTGGGGTGGACTGGGAGCTCCTACAATGAGCAGTTCTTC.

This chain uses TRBV28 with TRBJ1-1; D uncertain. The V end lost 2 bases, the J end lost 3 bases, and 4 bases lay between the germline ends. Germline CDR1 reads MDHEN; CDR2 reads SYDVKM. The CDR3 covers 12 residues. The DNA of the CDR3 is TGTGCCAGCAGTTTACGGTACACTGAAGCTTTCTTT. This encodes CASSLRYTEAFF.

The V and J genes are TRBV4-1 and TRBJ2-7; D might be TRBD2 (5 bases). Germline V lookup: CDR1 MGHRA, CDR2 YSYEKL. Trimming took 1 base from V and 7 from J, leaving 5 bases between them. There are 11 residues in the CDR3. The CDR3 nucleotides are TGCGCCAGCAGCCAAGCGGGGGAGCAGTACTTC. Protein product: CASSQAGEQYF.

The rearrangement joins TRBV9 to TRBJ2-1, with D possibly matching TRBD2 (6 bases). This CDR3 contains 14 residues. Looked up from germline, CDR1 is SGDLS and CDR2 is YYNGEE. V lost 6 bases and J 10 bases, leaving 20 bases between the germline ends. CDR3 sequence (DNA): TGTGCCAGCACCGCCGGCGGGAAAGTAGTCGAGCAGTTCTTC. This sequence encodes CASTAGGKVVEQFF.

The J gene is TRBJ2-5, the V gene TRBV10-3; D unclear. The V and J ends lost 2 bases and 2 bases respectively, with 12 bases between them. Germline loops: CDR1 ENHRY, CDR2 SYGVKD. There are 15 residues in the CDR3. The CDR3 nucleotides read TGTGCCATCAGTGAGGGCCCCAGCCGTCAAGAGACCCAGTACTTC. This encodes CAISEGPSRQETQYF.

Turning to this clonotype: The junction shows a germline mismatch at one end, possibly a read error. This chain uses TRBV5-1 with TRBJ2-6; 7 bases line up with TRBD1. The length of the CDR3 is 16 residues. Looked up from germline, CDR1 is SGHRS and CDR2 is YFSETQ. CDR3 amino acids: CASSQNRGSGANVLIF. The CDR3 nucleotides are TGCGCCAGCAGCCAAAACAGGGGTTCTGGGGCCAACGTCCTGATTTTC.

The V gene is TRBV30, the J gene TRBJ2-2; D gene unclear. The CDR3 totals 11 residues. Germline-derived CDR1 and CDR2 are GTSNPN and SVGIG (reference sequence). The V end lost 0 bases, the J end lost 9 bases, and 5 bases lay between the germline ends. The CDR3 DNA reads TGTGCCTGGAGTGTCGGTTGGGAGCTGTTTTTT. It yields the protein CAWSVGWELFF.

This clonotype has only one observation. The rearrangement uses TRBV18 and TRBJ1-1; D remains ambiguous. Germline V lookup: CDR1 KGHSH, CDR2 LQKENI. Trimming removed 3 bases at V and 5 bases at J, with 7 bases between. This CDR3 is built from 12 residues. This CDR3 reads CASSPGRTEAFF. For the CDR3, the DNA is TGTGCCAGCTCACCGGGGAGGACTGAAGCTTTCTTT.

This clonotype has only one observation. The V and J genes are TRBV10-3 and TRBJ2-7; D is undetermined. The CDR3 contains 12 residues. In germline, CDR1 is ENHRY, CDR2 SYGVKD. V shed 4 bases and J shed 3 bases, with 7 bases lying between them. The CDR3 coding sequence is TGTGCCATCAGTGGACTGAACTACGAGCAGTACTTC. It is translated as CAISGLNYEQYF.

In DNA form, the CDR3 reads TGTGCCAGCAGTGAATCCGGGGGAAGGGAGGCCCTGGAGGAGACCCAGTACTTC. Amino acids: CASSESGGREALEETQYF. This sequence joins TRBV6-1 and TRBJ2-5, with a possible D match to TRBD2 (6 bases). This CDR3 spans 18 amino acids. Germline loops: CDR1 MNHNS, CDR2 SASEGT. Trimming took 2 bases from V and 5 from J, leaving 24 bases between them.

V is TRBV4-1 and J is TRBJ2-7; tentative D call: TRBD1 (6 bases). V was trimmed by 2 bases and J by 2 bases, leaving 19 bases between them. Germline V gives CDR1 MGHRA, CDR2 YSYEKL. The CDR3 is made up of 17 amino acids. The CDR3 protein is CASSQSWARQAAYEQYF. As DNA, the CDR3 is TGCGCCAGCAGCCAATCATGGGCGCGACAGGCTGCCTACGAGCAGTACTTC.

The chain links TRBV7-9 to TRBJ1-1; D remains unclear. The CDR3 extends over 12 amino acids. With 4 bases removed from V and 0 bases from J, the gap between germline ends came to 3 bases. From germline, CDR1 is SEHNR and CDR2 FQNEAQ (reference sequence). CDR3 sequence: CASSYLNTEAFF. CDR3 coding DNA: TGTGCCAGCAGCTACCTGAACACTGAAGCTTTCTTT.

V gene TRBV6-5 combines with J gene TRBJ1-2; D remains unclear. CDR1 and CDR2 from the germline V gene are MNHEY and SVGAGI. The CDR3 extends over 13 amino acids. V was cut by 4 bases and J by 3 bases, with 9 bases left in between. In DNA, the CDR3 is TGTGCCAGCAGTTCCCTTAGGGACTATGGCTACACCTTC. Its protein is CASSSLRDYGYTF.

The rearrangement joins TRBV29-1 to TRBJ2-7; a weak D match, TRBD2 (5 bases). CDR3 size: 12 residues. The germline CDR1 and CDR2 sequences are SQVTM and ANQGSEA. Trimming shortened V by 7 bases and J by 5 bases, and 15 bases separated the two germline ends. Here the CDR3 DNA reads TGCAGCGGGGCCGAGGGTCTGGACGAGCAGTACTTC. Its protein product is CSGAEGLDEQYF.

The chain employs TRBV27 and TRBJ1-1; D gene unclear. CDR1 and CDR2 (germline): MNHEY, SMNVEV (reference sequence). The CDR3 is 13 residues long. With 4 bases removed from V and 0 bases from J, the gap between germline ends came to 6 bases. In nucleotides, the CDR3 is TGTGCCAGCAGTTCCTCCATGAACACTGAAGCTTTCTTT. It specifies CASSSSMNTEAFF.

This chain connects TRBV19 to TRBJ1-1; TRBD1 is a possible D gene (5 bases). The V and J ends lost 7 bases and 7 bases respectively, with 22 bases between them. Germline V gene sequence: CDR1 LNHDA, CDR2 SQIVND (reference sequence). This CDR3 is built from 15 residues. Here the CDR3 reads CASIWGAGTALEAFF. Here the CDR3 DNA reads TGTGCCAGTATTTGGGGCGCAGGAACAGCTCTTGAAGCTTTCTTT. The full variable domain, in which reference TRBV19 and TRBJ1-1 provide the parts outside the CDR3, is DGGITQSPKYLFRKEGQNVTLSCEQNLNHDAMYWYRQDPGQGLRLIYYSQIVNDFQKGDIAEGYSVSREKKESFPLTVTSAQKNPTAFYLCASIWGAGTALEAFFGQGTRLTVV.

The J gene is TRBJ2-1, the V gene TRBV2, with TRBD2 matching 13 bases. The CDR3 runs 16 residues. V was pared by 6 bases and J by 6 bases, with 8 bases of the junction left unmatched. In germline, CDR1 is SNHLY, CDR2 FYNNEI. The CDR3 sequence is CASRARTSGSFNEQFF. The CDR3 DNA is TGTGCCAGCAGGGCTAGGACTAGCGGGAGTTTCAATGAGCAGTTCTTC.

The chain combines TRBV5-4 with TRBJ1-2, with 7 nucleotides matching TRBD1. Losses at the gene ends were 1 base for V and 7 bases for J; bases not matched to a gene: 4. Germline assignment: CDR1 SGHNT and CDR2 YYREEE (reference sequence). This CDR3 has 13 amino acids. CDR3 nucleotide sequence: TGTGCCAGCAGCTTGAGTTCAGGGGGTGGCTACACCTTC. This gives the protein CASSLSSGGGYTF.

This clonotype has only one observation. CDR3 region: CASSLFTSRTPPYEQYF. CDR3 DNA: TGTGCCAGCAGCTTGTTTACATCGAGGACACCCCCCTACGAGCAGTACTTC. The chain couples TRBV5-5 to TRBJ2-7, with a tentative D call TRBD1 (5 bases). The V and J ends lost 1 base and 2 bases respectively, with 19 bases between them. CDR3 length equals 17 residues. CDR1 is SGHKS and CDR2 is YYEKEE in the germline V gene (reference sequence).

This chain joins TRBV30 and TRBJ2-5, with D hard to call. Germline V gives CDR1 GTSNPN, CDR2 SVGIG (reference sequence). The V and J ends lost 0 bases and 2 bases respectively, with 7 bases between them. The CDR3 has 13 amino acids. The CDR3: CAWSVDVQETQYF. DNA for the CDR3: TGTGCCTGGAGTGTAGACGTACAAGAGACCCAGTACTTC.

The genes are TRBV12-3 or TRBV12-4 and TRBJ1-4, with 12 bases lining up with TRBD1. With V trimmed by 4 bases and J by 8 bases, 8 bases remained unmatched. CDR3 length: 16 amino acids. The DNA of the CDR3 is TGTGCCAGCAGTTCCTCAACCGGGACAGGGGGCGAAAAACTGTTTTTT. It yields the protein CASSSSTGTGGEKLFF.

This chain joins TRBV27 and TRBJ2-1; 11 nucleotides line up with TRBD2. The germline gives CDR1 MNHEY, CDR2 SMNVEV (reference sequence). The V and J ends lost 5 bases and 5 bases, in that order; junction bases with no gene match: 5. The CDR3 runs to 15 residues. CDR3 loop: CASSLPSGRNNEQFF. The DNA of the CDR3 is TGTGCCAGCAGTCTTCCTAGCGGGAGGAACAATGAGCAGTTCTTC.

This clonotype was detected once. The chain employs TRBV14 and TRBJ2-5, with unresolved D. This CDR3 region has 13 residues. V lost 4 bases and J lost 13, with 19 bases in between. The germline V gene has CDR1 SGHDN and CDR2 FVKESK. The CDR3 bases are TGTGCCAGCAGCCGTACCGGACGGAGCCGGCCGTACTTC. Protein sequence: CASSRTGRSRPYF.

The V gene is TRBV29-1, the J gene TRBJ2-2, with no clear D. Trimming shortened V by 3 bases and J by 5 bases, and 7 bases separated the two germline ends. Germline V gene sequence: CDR1 SQVTM, CDR2 ANQGSEA. CDR3 length: 12 residues. The CDR3 region is CSVETRTGELFF. DNA for the CDR3: TGCAGCGTTGAGACGCGGACCGGGGAGCTGTTTTTT.